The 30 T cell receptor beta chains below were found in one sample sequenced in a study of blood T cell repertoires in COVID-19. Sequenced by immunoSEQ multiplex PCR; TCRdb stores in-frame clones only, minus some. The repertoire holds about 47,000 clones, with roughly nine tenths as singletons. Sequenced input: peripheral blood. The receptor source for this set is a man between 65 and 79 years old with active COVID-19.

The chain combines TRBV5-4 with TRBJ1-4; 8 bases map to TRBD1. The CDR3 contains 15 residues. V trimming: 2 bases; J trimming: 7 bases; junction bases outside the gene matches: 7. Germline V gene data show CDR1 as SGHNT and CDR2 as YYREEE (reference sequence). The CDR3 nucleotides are TGTGCCAGCAGCTTACCAGGGGGCGCATCTGAAAAACTGTTTTTT. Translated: CASSLPGGASEKLFF.

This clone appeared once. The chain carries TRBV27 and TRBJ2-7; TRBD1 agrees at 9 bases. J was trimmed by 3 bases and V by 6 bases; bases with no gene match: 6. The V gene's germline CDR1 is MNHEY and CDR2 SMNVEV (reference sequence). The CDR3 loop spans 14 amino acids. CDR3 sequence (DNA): TGTGCCAGCAGAAAACAGGGGGCGAACTACGAGCAGTACTTC. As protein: CASRKQGANYEQYF.

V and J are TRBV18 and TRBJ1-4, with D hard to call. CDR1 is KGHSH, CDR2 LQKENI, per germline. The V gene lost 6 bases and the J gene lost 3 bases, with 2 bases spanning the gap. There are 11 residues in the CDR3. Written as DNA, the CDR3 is TGTGCCAGCTCCGCTAATGAAAAACTGTTTTTT. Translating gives CASSANEKLFF.

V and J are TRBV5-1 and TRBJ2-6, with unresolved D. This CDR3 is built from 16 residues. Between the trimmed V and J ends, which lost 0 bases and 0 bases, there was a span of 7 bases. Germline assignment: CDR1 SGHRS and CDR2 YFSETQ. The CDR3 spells CASSLAVSSGANVLTF. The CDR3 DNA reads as TGCGCCAGCAGCTTGGCAGTGTCCTCTGGGGCCAACGTCCTGACTTTC. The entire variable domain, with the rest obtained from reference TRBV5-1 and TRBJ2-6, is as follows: KAGVTQTPRYLIKTRGQQVTLSCSPISGHRSVSWYQQTPGQGLQFLFEYFSETQRNKGNFPGRFSGRQFSNSRSEMNVSTLELGDSALYLCASSLAVSSGANVLTFGAGSRLTVL.

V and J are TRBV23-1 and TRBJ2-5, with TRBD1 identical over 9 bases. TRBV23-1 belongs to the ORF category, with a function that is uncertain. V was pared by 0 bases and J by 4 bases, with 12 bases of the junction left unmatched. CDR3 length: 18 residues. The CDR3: CASSQSAHRGLRRETQYF. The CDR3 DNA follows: TGCGCCAGCAGTCAATCGGCCCACAGGGGGCTTCGTCGAGAGACCCAGTACTTC.

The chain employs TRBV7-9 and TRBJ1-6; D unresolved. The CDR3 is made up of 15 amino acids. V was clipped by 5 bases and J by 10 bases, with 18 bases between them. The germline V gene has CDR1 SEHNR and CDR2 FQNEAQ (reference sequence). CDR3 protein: CASSPVGGRFSPLHF. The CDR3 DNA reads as TGTGCCAGCAGCCCTGTAGGAGGGCGTTTCTCACCCCTCCACTTT. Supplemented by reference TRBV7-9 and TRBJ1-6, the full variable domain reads DTGVSQNPRHKITKRGQNVTFRCDPISEHNRLYWYRQTLGQGPEFLTYFQNEAQLEKSRLLSDRFSAERPKGSFSTLEIQRTEQGDSAMYLCASSPVGGRFSPLHFGNGTRLTVT.

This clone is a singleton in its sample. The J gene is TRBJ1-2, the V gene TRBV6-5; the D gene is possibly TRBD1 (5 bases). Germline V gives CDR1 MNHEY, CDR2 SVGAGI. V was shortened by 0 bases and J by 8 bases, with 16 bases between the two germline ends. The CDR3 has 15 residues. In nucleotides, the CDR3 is TGTGCCAGCAGTTACTCGTCAGGGCCTGAGAGAGGCTACACCTTC. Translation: CASSYSSGPERGYTF.

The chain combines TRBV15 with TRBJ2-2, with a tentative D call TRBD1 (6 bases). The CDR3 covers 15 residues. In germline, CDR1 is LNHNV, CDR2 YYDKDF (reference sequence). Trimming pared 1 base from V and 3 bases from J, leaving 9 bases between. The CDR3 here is CATSRGTVYTGELFF. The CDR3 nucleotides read TGTGCCACCAGCAGAGGGACAGTTTACACCGGGGAGCTGTTTTTT.

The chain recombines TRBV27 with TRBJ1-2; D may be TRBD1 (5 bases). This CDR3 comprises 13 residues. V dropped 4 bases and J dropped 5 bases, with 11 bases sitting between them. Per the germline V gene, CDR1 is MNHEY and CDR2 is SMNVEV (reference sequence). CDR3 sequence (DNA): TGTGCCAGCAGTTCACAGGATTCTTATGGCTACACCTTC. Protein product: CASSSQDSYGYTF.

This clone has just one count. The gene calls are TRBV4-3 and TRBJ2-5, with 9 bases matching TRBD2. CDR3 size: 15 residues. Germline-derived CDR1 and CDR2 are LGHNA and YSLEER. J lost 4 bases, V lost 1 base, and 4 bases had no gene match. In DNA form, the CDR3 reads TGCGCCAGCAGCCAAGGGCGGGGGGGCTCAGAGACCCAGTACTTC. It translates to CASSQGRGGSETQYF.

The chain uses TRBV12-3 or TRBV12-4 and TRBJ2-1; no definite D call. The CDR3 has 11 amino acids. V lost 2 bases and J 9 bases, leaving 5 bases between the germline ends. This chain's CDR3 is CASSLSTEQFF. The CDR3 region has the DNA TGTGCCAGCAGTTTAAGCACTGAGCAGTTCTTC.

The CDR3 nucleotides are TGTGCCTGGAGTTCCGGGACAGGAAATTCACCCCTCCACTTT. Translation: CAWSSGTGNSPLHF. The gene calls are TRBV30 and TRBJ1-6; 8 bases map to TRBD1. The CDR3 contains 14 residues. Germline V CDR1 and CDR2: GTSNPN, SVGIG (reference sequence). The ends lost 2 bases at V and 7 bases at J; junction bases unmatched: 4.

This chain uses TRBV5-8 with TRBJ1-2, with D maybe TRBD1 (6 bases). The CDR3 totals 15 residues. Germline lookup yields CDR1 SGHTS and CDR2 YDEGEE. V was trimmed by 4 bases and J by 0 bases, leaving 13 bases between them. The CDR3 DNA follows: TGTGCCAGCAGCGTCAGGACAGTGACTAACTATGGCTACACCTTC. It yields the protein CASSVRTVTNYGYTF.

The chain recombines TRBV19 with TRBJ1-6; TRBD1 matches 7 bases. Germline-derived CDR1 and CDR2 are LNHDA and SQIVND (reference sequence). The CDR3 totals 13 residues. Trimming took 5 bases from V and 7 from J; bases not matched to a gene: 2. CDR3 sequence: CASSRQGNSPLHF. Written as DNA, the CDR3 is TGTGCCAGTAGTCGACAGGGCAATTCACCCCTCCACTTT.

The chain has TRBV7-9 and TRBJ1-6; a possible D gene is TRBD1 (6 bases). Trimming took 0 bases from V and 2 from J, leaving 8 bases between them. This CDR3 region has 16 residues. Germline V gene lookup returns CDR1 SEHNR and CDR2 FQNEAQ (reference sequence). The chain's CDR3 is CASSLAGAPYNSPLHF. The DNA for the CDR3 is TGTGCCAGCAGCTTAGCGGGGGCTCCCTATAATTCACCCCTCCACTTT.

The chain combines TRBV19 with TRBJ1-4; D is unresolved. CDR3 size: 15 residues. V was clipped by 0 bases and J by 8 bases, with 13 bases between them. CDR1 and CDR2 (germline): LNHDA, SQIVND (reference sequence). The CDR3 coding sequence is TGTGCCAGTAGTATAGATGTCGGTTCAGGCGAAAAACTGTTTTTT. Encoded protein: CASSIDVGSGEKLFF.

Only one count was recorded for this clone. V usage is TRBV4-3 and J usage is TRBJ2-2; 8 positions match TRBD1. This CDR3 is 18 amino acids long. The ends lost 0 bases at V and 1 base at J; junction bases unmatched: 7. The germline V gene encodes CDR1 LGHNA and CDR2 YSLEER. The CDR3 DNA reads TGCGCCAGCAGCCAAGATAGATCCGGGACAGGGAACACCGGGGAGCTGTTTTTT. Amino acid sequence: CASSQDRSGTGNTGELFF.

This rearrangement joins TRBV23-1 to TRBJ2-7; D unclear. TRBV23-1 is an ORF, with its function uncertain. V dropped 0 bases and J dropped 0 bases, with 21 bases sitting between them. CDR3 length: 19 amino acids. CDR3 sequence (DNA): TGCGCCAGCAGTCAATCTCGGGTAACGGGTCGTTCCAGCTCCTACGAGCAGTACTTC. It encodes CASSQSRVTGRSSSYEQYF.

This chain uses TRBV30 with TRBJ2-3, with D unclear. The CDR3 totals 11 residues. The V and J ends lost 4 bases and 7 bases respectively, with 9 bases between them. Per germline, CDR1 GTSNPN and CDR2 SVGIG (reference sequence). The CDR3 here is CAWKLANTQYF. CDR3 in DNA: TGTGCCTGGAAGCTTGCAAATACGCAGTATTTT. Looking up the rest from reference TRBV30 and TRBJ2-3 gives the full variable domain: SQTIHQWPATLVQPVGSPLSLECTVEGTSNPNLYWYRQAAGRGLQLLFYSVGIGQISSEVPQNLSASRPQDRQFILSSKKLLLSDSGFYLCAWKLANTQYFGPGTRLTVL.

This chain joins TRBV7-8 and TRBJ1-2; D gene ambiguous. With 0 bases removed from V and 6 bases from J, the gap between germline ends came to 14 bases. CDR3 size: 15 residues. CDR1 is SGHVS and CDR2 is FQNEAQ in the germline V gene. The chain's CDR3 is CASSLAPAAANGYTF. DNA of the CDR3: TGTGCCAGCAGCTTAGCCCCGGCGGCAGCCAATGGCTACACCTTC.

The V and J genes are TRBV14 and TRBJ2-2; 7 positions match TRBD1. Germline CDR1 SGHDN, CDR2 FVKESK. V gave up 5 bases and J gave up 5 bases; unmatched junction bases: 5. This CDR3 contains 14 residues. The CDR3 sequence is CASSEQQGTGELFF. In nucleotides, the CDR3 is TGTGCCAGCAGCGAGCAACAGGGGACCGGGGAGCTGTTTTTT.

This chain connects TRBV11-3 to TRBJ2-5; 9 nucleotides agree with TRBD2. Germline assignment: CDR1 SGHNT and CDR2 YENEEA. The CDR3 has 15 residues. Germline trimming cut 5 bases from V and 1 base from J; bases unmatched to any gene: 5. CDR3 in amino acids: CASSAGGTAQETQYF. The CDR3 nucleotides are TGTGCCAGCAGCGCGGGGGGGACAGCCCAAGAGACCCAGTACTTC.

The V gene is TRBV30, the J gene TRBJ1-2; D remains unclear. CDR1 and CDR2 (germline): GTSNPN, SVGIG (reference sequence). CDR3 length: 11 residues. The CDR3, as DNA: TGTGTTGGAGGTGCCAACTATGGCTACACCTTC. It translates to CVGGANYGYTF.

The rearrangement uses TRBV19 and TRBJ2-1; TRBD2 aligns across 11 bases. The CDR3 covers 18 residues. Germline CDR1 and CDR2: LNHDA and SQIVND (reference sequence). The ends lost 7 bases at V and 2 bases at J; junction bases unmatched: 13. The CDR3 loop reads CASTPPSGGPVTYNEQFF. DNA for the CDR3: TGTGCCAGTACCCCCCCTAGCGGGGGGCCCGTCACCTACAATGAGCAGTTCTTC.

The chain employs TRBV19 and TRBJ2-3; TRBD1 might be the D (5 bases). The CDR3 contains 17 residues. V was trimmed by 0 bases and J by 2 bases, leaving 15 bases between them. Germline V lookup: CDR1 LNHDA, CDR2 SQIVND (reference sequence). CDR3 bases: TGTGCCAGTAGTATAGATCAAGGGGCCCGTTACACAGATACGCAGTATTTT. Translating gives CASSIDQGARYTDTQYF.

The CDR3 region is CASSQDRSRGPRGYGYTF. In DNA form, the CDR3 reads TGCGCCAGCAGCCAAGACCGCTCCCGAGGTCCCCGGGGCTATGGCTACACCTTC. The rearrangement uses TRBV4-3 and TRBJ1-2, with D hard to call. The CDR3 consists of 18 residues. The germline V gene encodes CDR1 LGHNA and CDR2 YSLEER. The V gene lost 0 bases and the J gene lost 4 bases, with 21 bases spanning the gap.

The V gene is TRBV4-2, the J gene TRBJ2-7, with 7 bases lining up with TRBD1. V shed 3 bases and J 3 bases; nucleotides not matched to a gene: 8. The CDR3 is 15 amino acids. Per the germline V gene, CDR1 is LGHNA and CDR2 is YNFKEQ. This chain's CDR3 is CASSHLRQGVYEQYF. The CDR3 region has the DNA TGTGCCAGCAGCCATTTAAGACAGGGTGTCTACGAGCAGTACTTC.

The CDR3 nucleotides are TGTGCCAGCAGCACGAACAGGGGCCTACAAGAGACCCAGTACTTC. Encoded protein: CASSTNRGLQETQYF. V is TRBV3-1 (or the pseudogene TRBV3-2) and J is TRBJ2-5, with 7 bases fitting TRBD1. CDR3 length equals 15 residues. V lost 5 bases, J lost 2 bases, and 8 bases stayed unmatched. From germline, CDR1 is LGHDT and CDR2 YNNKEL (reference sequence).

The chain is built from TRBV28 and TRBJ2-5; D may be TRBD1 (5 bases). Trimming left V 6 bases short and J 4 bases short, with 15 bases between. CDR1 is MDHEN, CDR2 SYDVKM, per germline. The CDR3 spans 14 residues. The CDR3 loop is CASRNTRAPETQYF. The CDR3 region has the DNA TGTGCCAGCAGAAATACCAGGGCACCAGAGACCCAGTACTTC.

CDR3 bases: TGTGCCATCAGTTCCCAGGGGGACACTGAAGCTTTCTTT. This sequence encodes CAISSQGDTEAFF. The V gene is TRBV10-3, the J gene TRBJ1-1, with 7 bases that match TRBD1. V gave up 5 bases and J gave up 3 bases; unmatched junction bases: 3. This CDR3 is 13 amino acids long. Germline V gene lookup returns CDR1 ENHRY and CDR2 SYGVKD.